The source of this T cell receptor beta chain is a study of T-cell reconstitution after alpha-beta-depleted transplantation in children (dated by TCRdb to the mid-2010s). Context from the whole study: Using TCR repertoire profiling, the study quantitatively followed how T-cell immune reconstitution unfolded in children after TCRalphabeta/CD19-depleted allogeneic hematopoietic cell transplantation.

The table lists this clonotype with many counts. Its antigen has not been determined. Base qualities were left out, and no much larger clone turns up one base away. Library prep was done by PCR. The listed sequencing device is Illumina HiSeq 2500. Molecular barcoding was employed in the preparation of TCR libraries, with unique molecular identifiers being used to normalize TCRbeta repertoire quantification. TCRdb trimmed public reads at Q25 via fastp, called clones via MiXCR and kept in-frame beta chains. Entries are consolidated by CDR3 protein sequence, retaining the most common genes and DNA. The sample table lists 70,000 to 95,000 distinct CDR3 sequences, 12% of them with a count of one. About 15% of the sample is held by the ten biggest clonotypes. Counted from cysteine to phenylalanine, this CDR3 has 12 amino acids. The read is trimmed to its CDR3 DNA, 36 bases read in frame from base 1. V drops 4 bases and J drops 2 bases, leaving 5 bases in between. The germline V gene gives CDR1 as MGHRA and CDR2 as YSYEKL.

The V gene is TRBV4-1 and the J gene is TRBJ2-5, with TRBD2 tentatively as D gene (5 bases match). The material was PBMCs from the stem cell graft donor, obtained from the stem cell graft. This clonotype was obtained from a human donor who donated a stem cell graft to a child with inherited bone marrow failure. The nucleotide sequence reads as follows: TGCGCCAGCAGCCGGGAGCAAGAGACCCAGTACTTC. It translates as CASSREQETQYF.